One and the same sample provided the 15 T cell receptor beta chains below, sequenced in a study of blood T cell repertoires in COVID-19. Measured with immunoSEQ multiplex PCR; TCRdb has only the in-frame clones, and not every one. This sample has approximately 320,000 clones, with under 90% found just once. The sequenced material came from peripheral blood. The receptors shown here come from a woman in her 30s with COVID-19, enrolled during active disease.

The chain uses TRBV6-5 and TRBJ1-1; D is undetermined. This CDR3 spans 12 amino acids. V was pared by 6 bases and J by 11 bases, with 16 bases between. CDR1 is MNHEY and CDR2 is SVGAGI in the germline V gene. The CDR3 spells CASSQLNGGAFF. The CDR3 bases are TGTGCCAGCAGCCAATTAAATGGCGGGGCTTTCTTT.

CDR3 DNA: TGTGCCAGCCGTACGGGAGAGACCCAGTACTTC. Translating it yields CASRTGETQYF. This sequence joins TRBV27 and TRBJ2-5; D is unclear. The germline V and J ends were trimmed by 8 bases and 4 bases, with 8 bases remaining between them. From germline, CDR1 is MNHEY and CDR2 SMNVEV (reference sequence). The CDR3 spans 11 residues.

V gene TRBV5-1 combines with J gene TRBJ1-2; the D gene is possibly TRBD1 (6 bases). Per germline, CDR1 SGHRS and CDR2 YFSETQ. V was shortened by 5 bases and J by 5 bases, with 10 bases between the two germline ends. The CDR3 covers 12 residues. The CDR3 region has the DNA TGCGCCAGCAGGCCTACAGGGTATGGCTACACCTTC. Encoded protein: CASRPTGYGYTF.

The chain is built from TRBV12-3 or TRBV12-4 and TRBJ1-4; D gene ambiguous. The CDR3 length is 11 residues. V was trimmed by 7 bases and J by 8 bases, leaving 8 bases between them. The CDR3 DNA reads as TGTGCCAGCACGGTCGGGGAAAAACTGTTTTTT. Encoded protein: CASTVGEKLFF.

This clone appeared a few times. The rearrangement links TRBV9 to TRBJ1-2; no reliable D call. The CDR3 has 12 residues. Germline V gene lookup returns CDR1 SGDLS and CDR2 YYNGEE. With 5 bases removed from V and 8 bases from J, the gap between germline ends came to 13 bases. The CDR3 nucleotides read TGTGCCAGCAGTGAATTTGTCCAGGGCTACACCTTC. Its translation is CASSEFVQGYTF.

The genes are TRBV5-5 and TRBJ2-6; D is ambiguous. Germline assignment: CDR1 SGHKS and CDR2 YYEKEE (reference sequence). The CDR3 sequence is 15 residues long. V was clipped by 5 bases and J by 2 bases, with 11 bases between them. The CDR3 bases are TGTGCCAGCAGTTGGAGTCTCGCTGGGGCCAACGTCCTGACTTTC. It translates to CASSWSLAGANVLTF.

This chain connects TRBV5-1 to TRBJ2-5; TRBD1 aligns across 8 bases. This CDR3 region has 17 residues. Germline CDR1 is SGHRS and CDR2 is YFSETQ. The ends lost 0 bases at V and 4 bases at J; junction bases unmatched: 11. For the CDR3, the DNA is TGCGCCAGCAGCTTGGTGAATGGCAGGGGGCTCGGAGAGACCCAGTACTTC. This sequence encodes CASSLVNGRGLGETQYF.

This chain uses TRBV19 with TRBJ1-1; 11 bases align to TRBD1. This CDR3 region has 17 residues. V lost 6 bases and J lost 0; bases outside the gene matches: 9. CDR1 and CDR2 from the germline V gene are LNHDA and SQIVND (reference sequence). In DNA, the CDR3 is TGTGCCAGTAGAGCCGGGACAGGGGGATTTCTGAACACTGAAGCTTTCTTT. It encodes CASRAGTGGFLNTEAFF. Based on the CDR3 plus reference TRBV19 and TRBJ1-1, the full variable domain is DGGITQSPKYLFRKEGQNVTLSCEQNLNHDAMYWYRQDPGQGLRLIYYSQIVNDFQKGDIAEGYSVSREKKESFPLTVTSAQKNPTAFYLCASRAGTGGFLNTEAFFGQGTRLTVV.

This sequence joins TRBV19 and TRBJ2-1; TRBD2 agrees at 16 bases. The CDR3 consists of 18 residues. The junction had 3 bases not matched to a gene; V was cut back by 2 bases and J by 2 bases. Germline V CDR1 and CDR2: LNHDA, SQIVND (reference sequence). In DNA, the CDR3 is TGTGCCAGTAGTATACCGGGACTAGCGGGGGGGCCCTACAATGAGCAGTTCTTC. Translated, it gives CASSIPGLAGGPYNEQFF.

The gene calls are TRBV21-1 and TRBJ2-2; TRBD1 was called by the table and not checked on the DNA. TRBV21-1 is termed a pseudogene. The length of the CDR3 is 16 residues. CDR3 sequence reads: CASSKDVQAGTGELFF. The CDR3 nucleotides read TGTGCCAGCAGCAAAGACGTCCAGGCAGGGACCGGGGAGCTGTTTTTT.

The chain couples TRBV2 to TRBJ2-7, with no clear D. Germline CDR1 reads SNHLY; CDR2 reads FYNNEI. Trimming stripped 4 bases from V and 0 bases from J, with 13 bases between. This CDR3 has 15 residues. DNA for the CDR3: TGTGCCAGCAGTGTAGACTTTTCAAGCTCCTACGAGCAGTACTTC. Amino acids: CASSVDFSSSYEQYF.

This sequence joins TRBV6-4 and TRBJ2-1; 7 bases agree with TRBD2. Germline V lookup: CDR1 MRHNA, CDR2 SNTAGT. After removal of 6 bases from V and 3 bases from J, the junction contained 8 bases not matched to a gene. The CDR3 length is 15 residues. This CDR3 reads CASSEERGRYNEQFF. CDR3 nucleotide sequence: TGTGCCAGCAGCGAAGAGCGGGGACGCTACAATGAGCAGTTCTTC.

The gene calls are TRBV12-3 or TRBV12-4 and TRBJ1-2; TRBD1 aligns across 8 bases. The CDR3 runs to 12 residues. V shed 5 bases and J 5 bases; nucleotides not matched to a gene: 1. CDR3 bases: TGTGCCAGCAGTAGGACAGGGTATGGCTACACCTTC. It encodes CASSRTGYGYTF.

The rearrangement uses TRBV7-9 and TRBJ2-7; D uncertain. The CDR3 has 12 residues. Germline V gene data show CDR1 as SEHNR and CDR2 as FQNEAQ (reference sequence). V gave up 4 bases and J gave up 1 base, with 5 bases separating them. The CDR3 loop reads CASSSLSYEQYF. As DNA, the CDR3 is TGTGCCAGCAGCTCACTGTCCTACGAGCAGTACTTC. The whole variable domain, remainder taken from reference TRBV7-9 and TRBJ2-7, is DTGVSQNPRHKITKRGQNVTFRCDPISEHNRLYWYRQTLGQGPEFLTYFQNEAQLEKSRLLSDRFSAERPKGSFSTLEIQRTEQGDSAMYLCASSSLSYEQYFGPGTRLTVT.

V and J are TRBV5-4 and TRBJ2-3; TRBD1 aligns across 12 bases. The CDR3 contains 17 residues. Germline V gives CDR1 SGHNT, CDR2 YYREEE (reference sequence). V gave up 1 base and J gave up 5 bases; unmatched junction bases: 8. The CDR3 sequence: CASSLPRGQGAGDTQYF. The DNA for the CDR3 is TGTGCCAGCAGCTTGCCGCGGGGACAGGGGGCTGGAGATACGCAGTATTTT.